A selection of T cell receptor beta chains follows, all from one sample in a study of control samples from healthy donors and cancer patients. Data came from immunoSEQ multiplex PCR; TCRdb stores just in-frame clones and leaves some out. Found here are about 140,000 clones, 91% of them singletons; the top ten hold around 7.3%. The material sequenced was blood. Source of these receptors: a man younger than 35 in good health. Both conserved end residues are part of each CDR3. D genes are given only for firm matches. A clone size is listed for some rows: how often the clone was seen (once, few, many), or a class if it is expanded.

J gene,V gene,clone size,D gene,CDR3 protein,CDR3 DNA
TRBJ1-6,TRBV5-1,.,.,CASSLGDQSPLHF,TGCGCCAGCAGCTTGGGGGACCAATCACCCCTCCACTTT
TRBJ2-7,TRBV6-2/TRBV6-3,.,.,CASSLPSAYGEQYF,TGTGCCAGCAGTCTCCCCAGTGCTTATGGCGAGCAGTACTTC
TRBJ2-4,TRBV4-1,.,TRBD2,CASSSLAGGNKNIQYF,TGCGCCAGCAGCTCCCTAGCGGGGGGTAACAAAAACATTCAGTACTTC
TRBJ1-2,TRBV2,.,.,CASTAGGAGYGYTF,TGTGCCAGCACCGCGGGGGGCGCTGGCTATGGCTACACCTTC
TRBJ1-4,TRBV7-9,.,.,CASSLEGEGQGGTNEKLFF,TGTGCCAGCAGCTTAGAAGGAGAGGGGCAGGGAGGAACTAATGAAAAACTGTTTTTT
TRBJ1-2,TRBV3-1/TRBV3-2,.,.,CASSQGWQNFGGYTF,TGTGCCAGCAGCCAAGGGTGGCAGAATTTTGGTGGCTACACCTTC
TRBJ1-5,TRBV28,once,TRBD1,CASSSHRGDQPQHF,TGTGCCAGCAGCAGCCACAGGGGGGATCAGCCCCAGCATTTT
TRBJ2-5,TRBV5-4,.,TRBD1,CASSVTGGETQYF,TGTGCCAGCAGCGTTACAGGGGGAGAGACCCAGTACTTC
TRBJ1-6,TRBV5-4,.,.,CASSLAGATEGVPLHF,TGTGCCAGCAGCTTGGCCGGAGCAACGGAGGGGGTCCCCCTCCACTTT
TRBJ1-6,TRBV5-5,.,.,CASSLDSINSPLHF,TGTGCCAGCAGCTTGGACAGTATTAATTCACCCCTCCACTTT
TRBJ2-3,TRBV4-1,.,TRBD2,CASSQGLAGAADTQYF,TGCGCCAGCAGCCAAGGCCTAGCGGGGGCCGCCGATACGCAGTATTTT
TRBJ2-5,TRBV19,.,TRBD1,CASSMTGGAGQETQYF,TGTGCCAGTAGTATGACAGGGGGCGCAGGGCAAGAGACCCAGTACTTC
TRBJ2-2,TRBV4-1,.,.,CASSPVGRNTGELFF,TGCGCCAGCAGCCCAGTGGGACGGAACACCGGGGAGCTGTTTTTT
TRBJ2-1,TRBV19,.,TRBD1,CASSPGTGGPNEQFF,TGTGCCAGTAGCCCCGGGACAGGGGGGCCCAATGAGCAGTTCTTC
TRBJ2-7,TRBV6-2/TRBV6-3,.,TRBD1,CASSKGQGANEQYF,TGTGCCAGCAGTAAGGGACAGGGGGCTAACGAGCAGTACTTC
TRBJ1-3,TRBV5-5,.,.,CASSLSPGNSGNTIYF,TGTGCCAGCAGCTTGTCGCCAGGGAACTCTGGAAACACCATATATTTT
TRBJ2-7,TRBV5-4,.,.,CASSFFRGEQYF,TGTGCCAGCAGCTTCTTCCGGGGCGAGCAGTACTTC
TRBJ1-1,TRBV19,once,.,CASSQNTEAFF,TGTGCCAGTAGTCAGAACACTGAAGCTTTCTTT
TRBJ1-2,TRBV6-5,.,.,CASSYGGYYGYTF,TGTGCCAGCAGTTACGGGGGGTACTATGGCTACACCTTC
TRBJ2-2,TRBV5-6,.,.,CASSLGQTGELFF,TGTGCCAGCAGCTTGGGTCAGACCGGGGAGCTGTTTTTT
TRBJ2-5,TRBV6-5,.,.,CASSRRQVGETQYF,TGTGCCAGCAGTCGAAGACAGGTTGGAGAGACCCAGTACTTC
TRBJ1-1,TRBV9,.,.,CASSPVGGENEAFF,TGTGCCAGCAGCCCAGTGGGCGGAGAGAATGAAGCTTTCTTT
TRBJ1-3,TRBV12-2,.,.,CASRLAPYPSGNTIYF,TGTGCAAGTCGCTTAGCGCCGTACCCCTCTGGAAACACCATATATTTT
TRBJ2-5,TRBV2,.,TRBD2,CASGSGVGETQYF,TGTGCCAGCGGGAGCGGGGTAGGGGAGACCCAGTACTTC
TRBJ2-5,TRBV5-6,.,.,CASSLVGTQYF,TGTGCCAGCAGCTTGGTGGGTACCCAGTACTTC
TRBJ2-7,TRBV30,few,TRBD1,CAWHPGQGPYEQYF,TGTGCCTGGCATCCGGGACAGGGGCCCTACGAGCAGTACTTC
TRBJ1-6,TRBV5-1,.,.,CASSLGLGRFNSPLHF,TGCGCCAGCAGCTTGGGGTTGGGGCGGTTTAATTCACCCCTCCACTTT
TRBJ1-5,TRBV6-2/TRBV6-3,.,TRBD1,CASSEQGQGDNQPQHF,TGTGCCAGCAGTGAGCAGGGACAGGGGGATAATCAGCCCCAGCATTTT
TRBJ1-6,TRBV6-1,.,.,CASSESSARISPLHF,TGTGCCAGCAGTGAAAGCTCGGCGAGAATTTCACCCCTCCACTTT
TRBJ2-1,TRBV5-4,.,TRBD1,CASSLTGAYNEQFF,TGTGCCAGCAGCCTAACAGGGGCCTACAATGAGCAGTTCTTC
TRBJ1-2,TRBV4-3,few,.,CASSQVPGDLTF,TGCGCCAGCAGCCAAGTCCCAGGGGACTTAACCTTC
TRBJ1-5,TRBV5-1,.,.,CASSFGVGGQPQHF,TGCGCCAGCAGCTTCGGCGTCGGGGGTCAGCCCCAGCATTTT
TRBJ2-7,TRBV6-5,.,TRBD1,CASSLGTGGFYEQYF,TGTGCCAGCAGTCTCGGGACAGGGGGCTTCTACGAGCAGTACTTC
TRBJ2-5,TRBV5-6,once,TRBD1,CASSGDRGLPETQYF,TGTGCCAGCAGCGGGGACAGGGGGCTCCCAGAGACCCAGTACTTC
TRBJ1-4,TRBV4-2,.,TRBD1,CASSQDPTGVDEKLFF,TGTGCCAGCAGCCAAGATCCAACAGGGGTTGATGAAAAACTGTTTTTT
TRBJ1-1,TRBV10-3,.,TRBD1,CATQGGNTEAFF,TGTGCCACTCAGGGGGGGAACACTGAAGCTTTCTTT
TRBJ2-4,TRBV6-5,.,TRBD1,CASRRQGENIQYF,TGTGCCAGCAGGAGACAGGGGGAGAACATTCAGTACTTC
TRBJ1-1,TRBV5-1,.,.,CASSLIRLGGGMNTEAFF,TGCGCCAGCAGCTTGATCCGGTTGGGGGGAGGGATGAACACTGAAGCTTTCTTT
TRBJ2-2,TRBV7-9,once,.,CASSAFAGATGELFF,TGTGCCAGCAGCGCGTTCGCAGGGGCCACCGGGGAGCTGTTTTTT
TRBJ2-5,TRBV5-1,.,.,CASSPTGQETQYF,TGCGCCAGCAGCCCCACAGGCCAAGAGACCCAGTACTTC
TRBJ1-4,TRBV3-1/TRBV3-2,.,.,CASSQYREKLFF,TGTGCCAGCAGCCAATATCGAGAAAAACTGTTTTTT
TRBJ2-3,TRBV11-3,.,TRBD2,CASSSGDYADTQYF,TGTGCCAGCAGTTCCGGGGACTACGCAGATACGCAGTATTTT